The table lists the clone carrying this T cell receptor beta chain with a few counts. This could be a read error, since a much larger clone is one nucleotide away. This CDR3 is 11 amino acids long. V dropped 8 bases and J dropped 7 bases, with 9 bases sitting between them. The sample originates from a study of T cells in Graves' hyperthyroidism and ophthalmopathy. Amplification yielded TCR beta CDR3 regions, with RNA transcripts as the source. The study used the HTBI primer set for a first-round RT-PCR of the TCR CDR3. MiXCR was run by TCRdb on the multiplex PCR reads, yielding one entry per CDR3 protein. The sample shows 140,000 or so distinct CDR3 sequences, roughly 23% of them seen only once.

The receptor was derived from a woman between 45 and 60 years old with Graves' hyperthyroidism that later progressed to Graves' ophthalmopathy. The V and J genes are TRBV12-3 or TRBV12-4 and TRBJ2-1; possible D gene TRBD1, 5 bases. The source material was blood. The CDR3 is CASGTGNEQFF. The CDR3 region has the DNA TGTGCCAGCGGTACAGGAAATGAGCAGTTCTTC.